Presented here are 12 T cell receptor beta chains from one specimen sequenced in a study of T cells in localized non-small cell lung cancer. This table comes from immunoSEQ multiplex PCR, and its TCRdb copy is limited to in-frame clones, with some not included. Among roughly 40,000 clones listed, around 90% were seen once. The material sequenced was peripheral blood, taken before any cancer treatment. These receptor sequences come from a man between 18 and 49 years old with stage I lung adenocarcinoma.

CDR3 in amino acids: CASSAMGGAGQPQHF. DNA of the CDR3: TGTGCCAGCAGCGCCATGGGGGGGGCAGGTCAGCCCCAGCATTTT. The chain has TRBV7-2 and TRBJ1-5; D is possibly TRBD1 (6 bases). This CDR3 is 15 amino acids long. Germline values: CDR1 SGHTA, CDR2 FQGNSA. V was clipped by 5 bases and J by 6 bases, with 17 bases between them.

In DNA form, the CDR3 reads TGCGCCCCTTGGGGGGACAACCGTAACTATGGCTACACCTTC. Amino acids: CAPWGDNRNYGYTF. The chain employs TRBV4-3 and TRBJ1-2, with D maybe TRBD1 (6 bases). The CDR3 spans 14 residues. Trimming shortened V by 11 bases and J by 1 base, and 17 bases separated the two germline ends. Germline CDR1 reads LGHNA; CDR2 reads YSLEER.

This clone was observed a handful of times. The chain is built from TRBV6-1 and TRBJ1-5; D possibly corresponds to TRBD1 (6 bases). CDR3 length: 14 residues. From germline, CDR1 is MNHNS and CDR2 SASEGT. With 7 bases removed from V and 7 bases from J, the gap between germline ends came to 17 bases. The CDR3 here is CASKGPRGQQPQHF. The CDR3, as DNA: TGTGCCAGCAAGGGACCTCGGGGGCAACAGCCCCAGCATTTT.

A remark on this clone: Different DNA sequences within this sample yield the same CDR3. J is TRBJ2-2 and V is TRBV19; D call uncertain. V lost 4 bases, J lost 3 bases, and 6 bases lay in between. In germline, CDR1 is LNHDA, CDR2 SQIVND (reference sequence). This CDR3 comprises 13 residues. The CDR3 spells CASSKGYTGELFF. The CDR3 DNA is TGTGCCAGTAGTAAAGGGTACACCGGGGAGCTGTTTTTT.

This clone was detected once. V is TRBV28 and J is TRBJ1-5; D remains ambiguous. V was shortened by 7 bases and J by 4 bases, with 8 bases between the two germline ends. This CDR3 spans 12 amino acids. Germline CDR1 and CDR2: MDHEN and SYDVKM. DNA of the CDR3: TGTGCCAGCACGCGGAGAAATCAGCCCCAGCATTTT. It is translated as CASTRRNQPQHF.

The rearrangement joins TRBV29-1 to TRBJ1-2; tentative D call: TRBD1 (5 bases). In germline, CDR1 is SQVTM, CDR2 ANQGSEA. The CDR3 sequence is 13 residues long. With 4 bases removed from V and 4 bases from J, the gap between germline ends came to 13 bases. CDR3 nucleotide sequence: TGCAGCGTTGGGGGCGTCTCGGGCTATGGCTACACCTTC. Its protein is CSVGGVSGYGYTF.

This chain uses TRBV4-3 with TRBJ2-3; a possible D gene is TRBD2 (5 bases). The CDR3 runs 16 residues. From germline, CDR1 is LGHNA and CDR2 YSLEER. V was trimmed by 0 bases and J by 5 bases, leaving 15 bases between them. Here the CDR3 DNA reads TGCGCCAGCAGCCAAGATCCCAAGCGGTGGGTAGATACGCAGTATTTT. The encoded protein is CASSQDPKRWVDTQYF.

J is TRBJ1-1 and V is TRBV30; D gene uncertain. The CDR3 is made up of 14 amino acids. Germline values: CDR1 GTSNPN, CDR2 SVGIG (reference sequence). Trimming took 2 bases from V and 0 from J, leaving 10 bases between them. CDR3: CAWSTGSLNTEAFF. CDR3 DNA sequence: TGTGCCTGGAGTACCGGCAGCCTGAACACTGAAGCTTTCTTT.

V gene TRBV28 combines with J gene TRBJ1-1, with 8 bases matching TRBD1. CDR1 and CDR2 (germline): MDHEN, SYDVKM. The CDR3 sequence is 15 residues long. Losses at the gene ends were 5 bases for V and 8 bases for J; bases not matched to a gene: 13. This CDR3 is CASSVFWTGRVEAFF. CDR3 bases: TGTGCCAGCAGTGTGTTTTGGACAGGGCGCGTGGAAGCTTTCTTT.

As DNA, the CDR3 is TGTGCCAGCAGCCGGGACGGCCAAGAGACCCAGTACTTC. It specifies CASSRDGQETQYF. This chain connects TRBV7-8 to TRBJ2-5; either TRBD1 or TRBD2 may fit D (5 bases each). The germline V gene encodes CDR1 SGHVS and CDR2 FQNEAQ. This CDR3 has 13 residues. Trimming removed 5 bases at V and 1 base at J, with 8 bases between.

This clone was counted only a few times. The CDR3 is CATVVDRGYGYTF. For the CDR3, the DNA is TGTGCCACCGTCGTAGACAGGGGCTATGGCTACACCTTC. The V call is TRBV2, the J call TRBJ1-2, with TRBD1 identical over 8 bases. CDR3 length equals 13 residues. CDR1 SNHLY and CDR2 FYNNEI come from the germline V gene. The trim removed 10 bases at V and 4 bases at J, leaving 8 bases unmatched.

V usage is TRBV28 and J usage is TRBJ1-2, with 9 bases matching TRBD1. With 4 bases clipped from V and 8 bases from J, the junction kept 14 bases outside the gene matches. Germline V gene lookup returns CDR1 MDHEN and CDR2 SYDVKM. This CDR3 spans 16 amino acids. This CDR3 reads CASSSPSIQGAIGYTF. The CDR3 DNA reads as TGTGCCAGCAGTTCCCCCTCAATACAGGGGGCTATAGGCTACACCTTC.